One and the same sample provided the 9 T cell receptor beta chains below, sequenced in a study of molecular identifiers for immune sequencing clone quantification. TCRdb called the PCR reads again in MiXCR, with one record for every CDR3 protein. The sample comprises some 320,000 distinct CDR3 sequences, roughly a fifth of which are singletons, and roughly 0.8% rests with the top ten. The sample comprised naive CD8+ T cells from blood, with Jurkat cell RNA spiked in. Indicated subset: FACS-sorted CD8+CD4-CCR7+CD45RA+ naive T cells. Receptors were obtained from a human donor in good health. Some libraries in this study had Jurkat cell RNA spiked in.

About this clonotype itself: Sequence at one end of the junction differs from germline and may be a read error. This chain uses TRBV28 with TRBJ2-3; D might be TRBD2 (6 bases). Germline V lookup: CDR1 MDHEN, CDR2 SYDVKM. The CDR3 has 13 amino acids. The CDR3 loop reads CASSYTSIDTQYF. The CDR3 DNA follows: TGTGCCAGCAGTTACACTAGCATAGATACGCAGTATTTT.

This clonotype occurred many times. The chain carries TRBV30 and TRBJ2-7; D is possibly TRBD1 (6 bases). CDR1 and CDR2 (germline): GTSNPN, SVGIG (reference sequence). Trimming left V 3 bases short and J 3 bases short, with 9 bases between. CDR3 length: 12 residues. CDR3 residues: CAWSRDNYEQYF. The CDR3, as DNA: TGTGCCTGGAGCCGGGACAACTACGAGCAGTACTTC. Looking up the rest from reference TRBV30 and TRBJ2-7 gives the full variable domain: SQTIHQWPATLVQPVGSPLSLECTVEGTSNPNLYWYRQAAGRGLQLLFYSVGIGQISSEVPQNLSASRPQDRQFILSSKKLLLSDSGFYLCAWSRDNYEQYFGPGTRLTVT.

This clonotype was observed at least ten times. The V and J genes are TRBV20-1 and TRBJ2-7, with D perhaps TRBD1 (6 bases). This CDR3 is built from 16 residues. Per the germline V gene, CDR1 is DFQATT and CDR2 is SNEGSKA (reference sequence). The V end was cut by 0 bases, the J end by 4 bases, with 19 bases between. The CDR3 loop reads CSARDRGSPRSYEQYF. CDR3 nucleotide sequence: TGCAGTGCTAGAGATAGGGGGTCCCCCAGGTCGTACGAGCAGTACTTC.

This clonotype came up many times. The genes are TRBV29-1 and TRBJ2-7; D ambiguous. CDR3 length equals 13 residues. V lost 3 bases and J lost 0, with 9 bases in between. Germline CDR1 reads SQVTM; CDR2 reads ANQGSEA. The CDR3: CSVDNGSSYEQYF. CDR3 DNA sequence: TGCAGCGTTGACAACGGAAGCTCCTACGAGCAGTACTTC.

This clonotype was counted at least ten times. The chain joins TRBV25-1 to TRBJ2-5, with D uncertain. Germline loops: CDR1 MGHDK, CDR2 SYGVNS. The CDR3 is 11 residues long. Trimming shortened V by 3 bases and J by 5 bases, and 4 bases separated the two germline ends. The CDR3 nucleotides are TGTGCCAGCAGTGATTTTGAGACCCAGTACTTC. This encodes CASSDFETQYF.

This clonotype was detected many times. The gene calls are TRBV27 and TRBJ2-1; TRBD2 aligns across 10 bases. The ends lost 0 bases at V and 9 bases at J; junction bases unmatched: 11. Per germline, CDR1 MNHEY and CDR2 SMNVEV (reference sequence). CDR3 length: 17 amino acids. The CDR3 DNA reads as TGTGCCAGCAGTTTATCGGCCCTAGCGGGAGCGTATGGTGAGCAGTTCTTC. Its translation: CASSLSALAGAYGEQFF.

CDR3: CATSEGEGGGETQYF. The CDR3 coding sequence is TGTGCCACCAGTGAAGGAGAAGGGGGCGGGGAGACCCAGTACTTC. V usage is TRBV24-1 and J usage is TRBJ2-5, with 7 bases that match TRBD1. Germline V CDR1 and CDR2: KGHDR, SFDVKD. V was clipped by 4 bases and J by 5 bases; unmatched bases: 9. The length of the CDR3 is 15 residues.

This clonotype has at least ten counts. This chain connects TRBV5-1 to TRBJ2-7, with D possibly matching TRBD1 (5 bases). Trimming cost V 4 bases and J 0 bases, with 17 bases left between them. The CDR3 totals 16 residues. Germline-derived CDR1 and CDR2 are SGHRS and YFSETQ. The CDR3 region is CASSPGWGLISYEQYF. The CDR3 coding sequence is TGCGCCAGCAGCCCAGGATGGGGCCTGATCTCCTACGAGCAGTACTTC.

This clonotype has at least ten counts. The chain joins TRBV4-1 to TRBJ2-3, with 11 bases fitting TRBD2. Germline V gene lookup returns CDR1 MGHRA and CDR2 YSYEKL. V dropped 1 base and J dropped 0; count of bases not matched to a gene: 6. CDR3 length equals 18 residues. CDR3 DNA sequence: TGCGCCAGCAGCCAAGTGGCTAGCGGGGGGATTAGCACAGATACGCAGTATTTT. As protein: CASSQVASGGISTDTQYF.